This is a list of T cell receptor beta chains from one sample in a study of cytomegalovirus exposure and HLA in healthy donors. Only in-frame clones appear in the TCRdb table, and some are missing; sequencing was by immunoSEQ multiplex PCR. The sample consists of about 220,000 clones, about 75% of them appearing once. Sequences were obtained from PBMCs. The receptors come from a male donor in good health and CMV-seronegative. The CDR3 runs from the conserved cysteine through the conserved F or W. D genes are given only for firm matches. Clone size is not always given. Where it is, it says once, few, many or a class for expanded clones.

v_call	j_call	d_call	clone_size	cdr3_nt	cdr3_aa
TRBV7-8	TRBJ2-2	TRBD1	NA	TGTGCCAGCAGCTTTAGGACAGGGGGTAACACCGGGGAGCTGTTTTTT	CASSFRTGGNTGELFF
TRBV28	TRBJ2-1	TRBD1	NA	TGTGCCAGCAGTCTGGGACAGGGGTCTATCAATGAGCAGTTCTTC	CASSLGQGSINEQFF
TRBV27	TRBJ2-2	TRBD2	NA	TGTGCCAGCGGCCGACTAGCGGGCCTGGCGAACACCGGGGAGCTGTTTTTT	CASGRLAGLANTGELFF
TRBV27	TRBJ1-6	NA	NA	TGTGCCAGCAGTTTATCCAGCGACCGAACCTCCCCCCTCCACTTT	CASSLSSDRTSPLHF
TRBV6-5	TRBJ2-7	NA	NA	TGTGCCAGCAGTTCCTCGGTTTCCGGACTCACCTACGAGCAGTACTTC	CASSSSVSGLTYEQYF
TRBV6-5	TRBJ2-1	NA	NA	TGTGCCAGCAGCCTGAGCGGCAATGAGCAGTTCTTC	CASSLSGNEQFF
TRBV15	TRBJ1-1	NA	NA	TGTGCCACCAGCAGAGATCGTTGGATGGGCAAAGAGGGCACTGAAGCTTTCTTT	CATSRDRWMGKEGTEAFF
TRBV4-3	TRBJ2-2	NA	NA	TGCGCCAGCAGCCAAGTTGGTCAAACCCAGGCCGGGGAGCTGTTTTTT	CASSQVGQTQAGELFF
TRBV7-3	TRBJ2-2	TRBD2	NA	TGTGCCAGCAGCTTAGGACTAGCCTCGGGGGAGCTGTTTTTT	CASSLGLASGELFF
TRBV29-1	TRBJ2-1	TRBD2	NA	TGCAGCGTTGGACTAGCTTATGAGCAGTTCTTC	CSVGLAYEQFF
TRBV10-3	TRBJ2-7	TRBD2	NA	TGTGCCATCGGTTGGCTAGCGGGAGACTACTACGAGCAGTACTTC	CAIGWLAGDYYEQYF
TRBV6-1	TRBJ2-7	NA	few	TGTGCCAGCAGCCGGGATCACGCCTACGAGCAGTACTTC	CASSRDHAYEQYF
TRBV28	TRBJ1-1	TRBD1	NA	TGTGCCGGAGGACAGACAGGGTCGGTCCCTGAAGCTTTCTTT	CAGGQTGSVPEAFF
TRBV5-1	TRBJ1-1	TRBD1	NA	TGCGCCAGCAGCGGGCGAACAGGGGCGGGGAACACTGAAGCTTTCTTT	CASSGRTGAGNTEAFF
TRBV6-6	TRBJ1-1	NA	NA	TGTGCCAGCAGTTACAATCGGGGTCTCAACACTGAAGCTTTCTTT	CASSYNRGLNTEAFF
TRBV10-3	TRBJ2-1	TRBD2	NA	TGTGCCATCCGCATAGCGGGAGAAACCGATGAGCAGTTCTTC	CAIRIAGETDEQFF
TRBV7-2	TRBJ1-2	NA	NA	TGTGCCAGCAGTGACAGACAGGATCCTGGCTACACCTTC	CASSDRQDPGYTF
TRBV19	TRBJ2-5	TRBD2	NA	TGTGCCAGTAGTGCTGGGACTAGCGGGAGAGGGCCCTTTAAGGAGACCCAGTACTTC	CASSAGTSGRGPFKETQYF
TRBV28	TRBJ2-7	TRBD1	NA	TGTGCCAGCAGTGGGGGACAGGGTTCCGAGCAGTACTTC	CASSGGQGSEQYF
TRBV6-4	TRBJ2-1	TRBD1	NA	TGTGCCAGCAGCCCCCGGGACAGGGGACCCTCAAGCTCCTACAATGAGCAGTTCTTC	CASSPRDRGPSSSYNEQFF
TRBV5-1	TRBJ2-1	NA	NA	TGCGCCAGCAGCTTGCCTTACAATGAGCAGTTCTTC	CASSLPYNEQFF
TRBV9	TRBJ2-1	TRBD2	NA	TGTGCCAGCAGCGTACTTCCGGGCGGGAGCCTCCAGAATGAGCAGTTCTTC	CASSVLPGGSLQNEQFF
TRBV19	TRBJ2-1	TRBD2	NA	TGTGCCAGTAGTATAGTCGCTAGCGGCCCCTACAATGAGCAGTTCTTC	CASSIVASGPYNEQFF
TRBV19	TRBJ2-7	TRBD2	NA	TGTGCCAGTAGCCCCCTTTGGGGGGGGTCCGAGCAGTACTTC	CASSPLWGGSEQYF
TRBV2	TRBJ2-7	TRBD1	NA	TGTGCCAGCACCTCGGGACAGGGACCTTACGAGCAGTACTTC	CASTSGQGPYEQYF
TRBV7-9	TRBJ2-2	NA	NA	TGTGCCAGCAGCTCAATCCCGAGGACTGAGAACACCGGGGAGCTGTTTTTT	CASSSIPRTENTGELFF
TRBV5-6	TRBJ2-7	TRBD2	NA	TGTGCCAGCAGCTTTTCCGGGAGGTCCTACGAGCAGTACTTC	CASSFSGRSYEQYF
TRBV4-3	TRBJ2-1	TRBD1	NA	TGCGCCAGCAGCCAAGAGTCCAGGGGGCAGAATGAGCAGTTCTTC	CASSQESRGQNEQFF
TRBV5-1	TRBJ2-5	TRBD1	NA	TGCGCCAGCAGCGCAGGGGGCCAAGAGACCCAGTACTTC	CASSAGGQETQYF
TRBV4-2	TRBJ1-1	NA	few	TGTGCCAGCAGCCAAGGTCAGGGGAACACTGAAGCTTTCTTT	CASSQGQGNTEAFF
TRBV6-4	TRBJ2-1	NA	NA	TGTGCCAGCAGCGGGGGACCAGCTAATGAGCAGTTCTTC	CASSGGPANEQFF
TRBV27	TRBJ2-7	NA	NA	TGTGCCAGCAGTATCGGGCAGGGAGGCTACGAGCAGTACTTC	CASSIGQGGYEQYF
TRBV7-9	TRBJ1-1	TRBD1	few	TGTGCCAGCAGCCGGACAGGGGGCTTTACTGAAGCTTTCTTT	CASSRTGGFTEAFF
TRBV4-2	TRBJ1-4	TRBD1	few	TGTGCCAGCAGCCAAGATTTTGGGACAGGGGGGGAAAAACTGTTTTTT	CASSQDFGTGGEKLFF
TRBV28	TRBJ1-2	NA	NA	TGTGCCAGCAGACCTCAGGAACATGGCTACACCTTC	CASRPQEHGYTF
TRBV7-9	TRBJ1-5	TRBD1	NA	TGTTCCAGCAGCTTTTCGCCAGGGGGCGGGACGAGCAATCAGCCCCAGCATTTT	CSSSFSPGGGTSNQPQHF
TRBV4-1	TRBJ1-4	NA	once	TGCGCCAGCAGCCAAGGGGGAGGAAATGAAAAACTGTTTTTT	CASSQGGGNEKLFF
TRBV5-6	TRBJ2-1	TRBD1	few	TGTGCCAGCAGCCGACCGGGACAGGCCTACAATGAGCAGTTCTTC	CASSRPGQAYNEQFF
TRBV7-8	TRBJ1-1	TRBD1	NA	TGTGCCAGCAGCTTGCCCCGGGACAGGGGGAACACTGAAGCTTTCTTT	CASSLPRDRGNTEAFF
TRBV7-2	TRBJ2-5	TRBD1	NA	TGTGCCAGCAGCTTACCTACAGGGGCTTACCAAGAGACCCAGTACTTC	CASSLPTGAYQETQYF
TRBV7-3	TRBJ2-2	TRBD1	NA	TGTGCCAGCAGCTTAAACAGGGGGGCCGGGGAGCTGTTTTTT	CASSLNRGAGELFF
TRBV6-5	TRBJ2-5	TRBD1	NA	TGTGCCAGCAGTACCCCCCCGGGACAGCAAGACTTC	CASSTPPGQQDF
TRBV7-2	TRBJ2-1	TRBD2	NA	TGTGCCAGCAGCCCGACTAGCGGGGAGGGTGAGCAGTTCTTC	CASSPTSGEGEQFF
TRBV10-3	TRBJ1-1	NA	NA	TGTGCCATCAGTGCACAGGGTCAGGGTGAAGCTTTCTTT	CAISAQGQGEAFF
TRBV13	TRBJ1-5	NA	NA	TGTGCCAGCAGCTTAGGCTACGGGGGCAATCAGCCCCAGCATTTT	CASSLGYGGNQPQHF
TRBV4-2	TRBJ1-3	NA	few	TGTGCCAGCAGCCAAGATCGGCTCAGGACTGGAAACACCATATATTTT	CASSQDRLRTGNTIYF
TRBV19	TRBJ2-1	TRBD1	NA	TGTGCCAGTAGTATTGGACAGGGCGGTCGAGGGAGCGGGTACAATGAGCAGTTCTTC	CASSIGQGGRGSGYNEQFF
TRBV10-3	TRBJ1-1	NA	once	TGTGCCATCAGTGAGTCAGGGGAACAGCAAGCTTTCTTT	CAISESGEQQAFF
TRBV7-9	TRBJ2-2	TRBD1	NA	TGTGCCAGCAGCTTATTACAGGGGCTGATCGGGGAGCTGTTTTTT	CASSLLQGLIGELFF
TRBV5-1	TRBJ2-2	TRBD1	NA	TGCGCCAGCAGCTTCCAGGGGGCCGTCACCGGGGAGCTGTTTTTT	CASSFQGAVTGELFF
TRBV7-2	TRBJ2-7	TRBD1	once	TGTGCCAGCAGCTTCGACAGGGTTTACGAGCAGTACTTC	CASSFDRVYEQYF
TRBV10-3	TRBJ1-2	TRBD1	NA	TGTGCCATCATGGCGGGACAGGCCTCCTACTATGGCTACACCTTC	CAIMAGQASYYGYTF